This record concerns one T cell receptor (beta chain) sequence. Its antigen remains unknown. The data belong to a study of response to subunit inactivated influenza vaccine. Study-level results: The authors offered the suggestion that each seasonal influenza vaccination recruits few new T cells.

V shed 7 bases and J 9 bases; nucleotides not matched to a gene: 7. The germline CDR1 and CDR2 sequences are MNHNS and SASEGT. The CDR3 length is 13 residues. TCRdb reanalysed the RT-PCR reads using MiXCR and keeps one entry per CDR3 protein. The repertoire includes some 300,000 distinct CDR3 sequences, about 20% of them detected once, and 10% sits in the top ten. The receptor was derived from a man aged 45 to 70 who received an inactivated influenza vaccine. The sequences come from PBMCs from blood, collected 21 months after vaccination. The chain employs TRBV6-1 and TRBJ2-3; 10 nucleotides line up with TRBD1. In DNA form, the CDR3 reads TGTGCCAGCACCCAGACAGGGGGCGGGACGCAGTATTTT. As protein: CASTQTGGGTQYF.